This T cell receptor beta chain originates from a study of OX40 agonist ivuxolimab in advanced cancers. At the level of the study: Patients were dosed with the agonistic anti-OX40 (CD134) antibody ivuxolimab. Patients undergoing dose escalation presented with hepatocellular carcinoma, melanoma, renal cell or head and neck cancer. One hepatocellular carcinoma and two cutaneous melanoma patients partially responded.

The CDR3 is made up of 12 amino acids. Trimming cost V 6 bases and J 6 bases, with 12 bases left between them. Germline CDR1 reads MDHEN; CDR2 reads SYDVKM. Study observations and caveats: Expansion of clones was among the lowest in partial responders at 0.1-3.0 mg/kg.

Clones were sequenced by immunoSEQ multiplex PCR, and TCRdb holds only the in-frame ones, with some missing. Among 150,000 to 170,000 clones listed, 90% to 95% were seen once. Of note for this clone: Its matching antigen is unknown.

Sequencing used CD4+ or CD8+ T cells sorted from blood, obtained in a trial of the OX40 agonist ivuxolimab. The chain links TRBV28 to TRBJ2-7; D might be TRBD1 (6 bases). The TCR comes from an adult with an advanced solid tumor such as melanoma, head and neck, liver or kidney cancer. The CDR3 DNA sequence: TGTGCCAGCAGACTAGGGGGATTCGAGCAGTACTTC. It specifies CASRLGGFEQYF.